This entry lists 29 T cell receptor beta chains sequenced from one sample in a study of Ad26.COV2.S vaccination and SARS-CoV-2 variants. Described treatment: roughly 20 received Ad26.COV2.S at low or high dose, single or two shots; 5 received placebo; per-sample allocation not given. Day 63 following the first vaccine or placebo injection was when the samples were taken. Sequencing was performed with immunoSEQ multiplex PCR; in TCRdb, only in-frame clones are kept and a portion is missing. The sample consists of some 340,000 clones, around 85% of them appearing once. Here the sequenced sample was peripheral blood, taken in a trial of Ad26.COV2.S vaccine versus placebo. The receptors shown here come from a person aged 18-65 years who received the Ad26.COV2.S COVID-19 vaccine or a placebo.

CDR3 nucleotides: TGCGCCAGCAGAGATACCGGGCTATTCTCTGGAAACACCATATATTTT. It specifies CASRDTGLFSGNTIYF. The rearrangement links TRBV10-2 to TRBJ1-3, with D unclear. The germline gives CDR1 WSHSY, CDR2 SAAADI. V was cut by 6 bases and J by 0 bases, with 15 bases left in between. The CDR3 extends over 16 amino acids.

In DNA form, the CDR3 reads TGTGCCAGTACACCCTATAGCAATCAGCCCCAGCATTTT. This encodes CASTPYSNQPQHF. V usage is TRBV19 and J usage is TRBJ1-5; D remains ambiguous. CDR1 is LNHDA and CDR2 is SQIVND in the germline V gene (reference sequence). This CDR3 spans 13 amino acids. V shed 7 bases and J shed 0 bases, with 7 bases lying between them.

In the case of this clone: This same CDR3 is encoded by further DNA sequences in the sample. V is TRBV5-1 and J is TRBJ2-7, with D unclear. Per germline, CDR1 SGHRS and CDR2 YFSETQ. V dropped 1 base and J dropped 3 bases, with 5 bases sitting between them. The CDR3 sequence is 12 residues long. DNA of the CDR3: TGCGCCAGCAGCTTGTTGGGCTACGAGCAGTACTTC. It yields the protein CASSLLGYEQYF.

The chain recombines TRBV7-9 with TRBJ2-7; D is unclear. Germline loops: CDR1 SEHNR, CDR2 FQNEAQ (reference sequence). V shed 2 bases and J shed 0 bases, with 8 bases lying between them. CDR3 length: 14 residues. CDR3 sequence (DNA): TGTGCCAGCAGCTTACATCGTGACTCCTACGAGCAGTACTTC. Encoded protein: CASSLHRDSYEQYF.

The chain links TRBV10-1 to TRBJ2-5; the match to TRBD1 covers 9 bases. Germline V gives CDR1 WNHNN, CDR2 SYGVQD (reference sequence). V lost 2 bases, J lost 5 bases, and 3 bases stayed unmatched. The CDR3 is 14 amino acids. For the CDR3, the DNA is TGCGCCAGCAGTGAGACAGGGGGCTGTGAGACCCAGTACTTC. Translated: CASSETGGCETQYF.

The rearrangement joins TRBV4-1 to TRBJ2-3; 9 bases are a match to TRBD1. Germline CDR1 reads MGHRA; CDR2 reads YSYEKL. CDR3 size: 15 residues. With V trimmed by 2 bases and J by 3 bases, 3 bases remained unmatched. The CDR3 is CASSQSGQGTDTQYF. The CDR3 DNA reads as TGCGCCAGCAGCCAATCGGGACAGGGTACAGATACGCAGTATTTT.

The chain is built from TRBV7-2 and TRBJ2-7, with TRBD1 matching over 7 bases. Losses at the gene ends were 4 bases for V and 5 bases for J; bases not matched to a gene: 8. There are 14 residues in the CDR3. Per the germline V gene, CDR1 is SGHTA and CDR2 is FQGNSA. The chain's CDR3 is CASSYGTEYDEQYF. CDR3 nucleotide sequence: TGTGCCAGCAGCTACGGGACAGAGTACGACGAGCAGTACTTC.

The V gene is TRBV3-1 (or the pseudogene TRBV3-2), the J gene TRBJ2-3; 8 bases match TRBD2. The ends lost 4 bases at V and 0 bases at J; junction bases unmatched: 6. The germline V gene encodes CDR1 LGHDT and CDR2 YNNKEL (reference sequence). The CDR3 sequence is 16 residues long. CDR3 nucleotide sequence: TGTGCCAGCAGCCCTGTAGCGGGGTTGAGCACAGATACGCAGTATTTT. This gives the protein CASSPVAGLSTDTQYF.

The CDR3 protein is CATSQSAVDTQYF. The CDR3 DNA is TGTGCCACCAGTCAATCGGCCGTAGATACGCAGTATTTT. The rearrangement uses TRBV24-1 and TRBJ2-3; the D is unclear. The germline V gene encodes CDR1 KGHDR and CDR2 SFDVKD. CDR3 size: 13 residues. The V gene lost 6 bases and the J gene lost 5 bases, with 11 bases spanning the gap.

This clone has just a few counts. The CDR3 region has the DNA TGTGCCAGCAGTTTATCCGAAGCCGGGACGGACACTGAAGCTTTCTTT. This sequence encodes CASSLSEAGTDTEAFF. This chain links TRBV28 with TRBJ1-1; maybe TRBD1 (5 bases). CDR1 MDHEN and CDR2 SYDVKM come from the germline V gene. Trimming removed 1 base at V and 3 bases at J, with 15 bases between. CDR3 length equals 16 residues.

V usage is TRBV7-3 and J usage is TRBJ2-5, with TRBD2 matching over 13 bases. With 5 bases clipped from V and 5 bases from J, the junction kept 5 bases outside the gene matches. CDR1 is SGHTA, CDR2 FQGTGA, per germline. CDR3 length equals 15 residues. The chain's CDR3 is CASSPGLAGTETQYF. The CDR3 DNA reads as TGTGCCAGCAGCCCGGGACTAGCGGGGACTGAGACCCAGTACTTC.

The chain recombines TRBV6-5 with TRBJ1-1; D is possibly TRBD1 (5 bases). From germline, CDR1 is MNHEY and CDR2 SVGAGI. The CDR3 sequence is 16 residues long. V was shortened by 0 bases and J by 4 bases, with 15 bases between the two germline ends. For the CDR3, the DNA is TGTGCCAGCAGTTACTCCTCACCCGACAGTCCCACTGAAGCTTTCTTT. Protein product: CASSYSSPDSPTEAFF.

In this sample, this clone turned up a few times. The same CDR3 can be traced to other DNA sequences in this sample. The rearrangement links TRBV11-3 to TRBJ1-2; a possible D gene is TRBD1 (5 bases). Germline CDR1 reads SGHNT; CDR2 reads YENEEA. CDR3 length: 13 residues. V gave up 5 bases and J gave up 1 base, with 8 bases separating them. The CDR3 protein is CASSPDNNYGYTF. As DNA, the CDR3 is TGTGCCAGCAGCCCGGACAATAACTATGGCTACACCTTC.

This chain connects TRBV5-1 to TRBJ2-1, with D possibly matching TRBD1 (6 bases). Germline CDR1 SGHRS, CDR2 YFSETQ. The CDR3 is 14 residues long. Trimming shortened V by 3 bases and J by 4 bases, and 11 bases separated the two germline ends. CDR3 coding DNA: TGCGCCAGCAGCTCAGGACAGTTTTACAATGAGCAGTTCTTC. It specifies CASSSGQFYNEQFF.

This chain connects TRBV29-1 to TRBJ2-1; 9 bases match TRBD2. There are 16 residues in the CDR3. Germline values: CDR1 SQVTM, CDR2 ANQGSEA. V lost 0 bases to trimming and J lost 7 bases; unmatched junction nucleotides: 10. In DNA form, the CDR3 reads TGCAGCGTTGAAGATCTTCGACTAGCGGTTCGGAATGAGCAGTTCTTC. Its protein product is CSVEDLRLAVRNEQFF.

The CDR3 spells CASSQDLWRVSGELFF. The CDR3 DNA reads as TGTGCCAGCAGCCAAGATTTATGGAGGGTCTCCGGGGAGCTGTTTTTT. The rearrangement uses TRBV3-1 (or the pseudogene TRBV3-2) and TRBJ2-2; maybe TRBD2 (6 bases). The V gene's germline CDR1 is LGHDT and CDR2 YNNKEL (reference sequence). The CDR3 consists of 16 residues. V was pared by 0 bases and J by 6 bases, with 14 bases between.

This chain connects TRBV5-1 to TRBJ1-2, with a tentative D call TRBD1 (5 bases). The CDR3 has 15 amino acids. With 6 bases removed from V and 1 base from J, the gap between germline ends came to 16 bases. The germline V gene has CDR1 SGHRS and CDR2 YFSETQ. CDR3 sequence (DNA): TGCGCCAGCACGTGGTCAGGGATCAATAACTATGGCTACACCTTC. It specifies CASTWSGINNYGYTF.

This sequence joins TRBV28 and TRBJ2-7; 9 bases agree with TRBD1. Germline loops: CDR1 MDHEN, CDR2 SYDVKM. J lost 6 bases, V lost 5 bases, and 11 bases had no gene match. The CDR3 totals 15 residues. In DNA form, the CDR3 reads TGTGCCAGCAGTACTCCGGGACAGGGCTTCCGCGAGCAGTACTTC. It encodes CASSTPGQGFREQYF. The full variable domain, its missing parts supplied by reference TRBV28 and TRBJ2-7, is DVKVTQSSRYLVKRTGEKVFLECVQDMDHENMFWYRQDPGLGLRLIYFSYDVKMKEKGDIPEGYSVSREKKERFSLILESASTNQTSMYLCASSTPGQGFREQYFGPGTRLTVT.

This clone was detected a few times. This chain links TRBV5-5 with TRBJ1-5; no reliable D call. The CDR3 extends over 15 amino acids. Germline lookup yields CDR1 SGHKS and CDR2 YYEKEE (reference sequence). V was clipped by 0 bases and J by 2 bases, with 9 bases between them. The CDR3 DNA is TGTGCCAGCAGCTTGGGGAATTGGGGCAATCAGCCCCAGCATTTT. This gives the protein CASSLGNWGNQPQHF.

The genes are TRBV5-4 and TRBJ2-1; no definite D call. CDR1 is SGHNT and CDR2 is YYREEE in the germline V gene (reference sequence). There are 14 residues in the CDR3. V lost 5 bases, J lost 0 bases, and 9 bases lay in between. CDR3 in amino acids: CASRPMSSYNEQFF. CDR3 coding DNA: TGTGCCAGCAGGCCAATGAGCTCCTACAATGAGCAGTTCTTC.

The chain couples TRBV2 to TRBJ2-7, with D perhaps assigned TRBD1 or TRBD2 (5 bases each). Trimming took 8 bases from V and 4 from J, leaving 15 bases between them. The germline gives CDR1 SNHLY, CDR2 FYNNEI. This CDR3 has 13 residues. CDR3 in DNA: TGTGCCAGCGGGCAGGGAGAATTTTACGAGCAGTACTTC. This codes for CASGQGEFYEQYF.

The chain has TRBV5-5 and TRBJ1-1; D is possibly TRBD1 (5 bases). V gave up 6 bases and J gave up 6 bases, with 15 bases separating them. The CDR3 is 13 residues long. Germline CDR1 and CDR2: SGHKS and YYEKEE (reference sequence). This chain's CDR3 is CASNFGGGPEAFF. DNA of the CDR3: TGTGCCAGCAACTTCGGCGGGGGACCTGAAGCTTTCTTT.

This clone was detected once. The rearrangement uses TRBV5-1 and TRBJ2-2; TRBD1 is a possible D gene (5 bases). V lost 4 bases to trimming and J lost 1 base, with 8 bases between them. The CDR3 consists of 14 residues. Germline-derived CDR1 and CDR2 are SGHRS and YFSETQ. The CDR3 loop is CASSIGQNTGELFF. The CDR3, as DNA: TGCGCCAGCAGCATTGGACAGAACACCGGGGAGCTGTTTTTT.

This clone turned up a few times. This chain uses TRBV29-1 with TRBJ2-3; 9 bases fit TRBD2. CDR1 is SQVTM and CDR2 is ANQGSEA in the germline V gene. CDR3 length equals 14 residues. Trimming at V came to 3 bases and at J to 1 base, leaving 2 bases not matched to a gene. CDR3 protein: CSVDSGGRTDTQYF. CDR3 bases: TGCAGCGTTGATAGCGGGGGCCGCACAGATACGCAGTATTTT.

The V gene is TRBV19, the J gene TRBJ1-1; the D gene is possibly TRBD1 (5 bases). Germline CDR1 reads LNHDA; CDR2 reads SQIVND (reference sequence). This CDR3 has 13 amino acids. Trimming left V 8 bases short and J 0 bases short, with 10 bases between. The DNA of the CDR3 is TGTGCCAGTGCAAAACAGGTGAACACTGAAGCTTTCTTT. Translating it yields CASAKQVNTEAFF.

The genes are TRBV15 and TRBJ2-2; D possibly corresponds to TRBD2 (6 bases). The germline gives CDR1 LNHNV, CDR2 YYDKDF (reference sequence). V dropped 3 bases and J dropped 4 bases, with 18 bases sitting between them. The CDR3 contains 17 residues. CDR3 sequence reads: CATSSPRGAGSTGELFF. The CDR3 region has the DNA TGTGCCACCAGCAGTCCAAGGGGCGCGGGGAGCACCGGGGAGCTGTTTTTT.

The chain joins TRBV4-1 to TRBJ2-1, with D tentatively TRBD1 or TRBD2 (5 bases each). Germline V gene data show CDR1 as MGHRA and CDR2 as YSYEKL. The CDR3 is made up of 12 amino acids. V was trimmed by 8 bases and J by 5 bases, leaving 10 bases between them. Here the CDR3 DNA reads TGCGCCAGCGGGGGTATGAACAATGAGCAGTTCTTC. This sequence encodes CASGGMNNEQFF.

The chain uses TRBV7-9 and TRBJ2-3; 14 bases line up with TRBD2. The V gene's germline CDR1 is SEHNR and CDR2 FQNEAQ (reference sequence). The CDR3 has 16 amino acids. The J segment lost 2 bases and the V segment lost 5 bases, leaving 3 bases of the junction unmatched. The CDR3 nucleotides are TGTGCCAGCAGCACGACTAGCGGGGGGGTCACAGATACGCAGTATTTT. Amino acid sequence: CASSTTSGGVTDTQYF. Supplemented by reference TRBV7-9 and TRBJ2-3, the full variable domain reads DTGVSQNPRHKITKRGQNVTFRCDPISEHNRLYWYRQTLGQGPEFLTYFQNEAQLEKSRLLSDRFSAERPKGSFSTLEIQRTEQGDSAMYLCASSTTSGGVTDTQYFGPGTRLTVL.

In DNA form, the CDR3 reads TGTGCCAGCTCACCGTCTTTTCGACAGCCCAACTATGGCTACACCTTC. This gives the protein CASSPSFRQPNYGYTF. The chain employs TRBV18 and TRBJ1-2; a possible D gene is TRBD1 (5 bases). Germline V gives CDR1 KGHSH, CDR2 LQKENI. Trimming took off 3 bases at V and 2 bases at J, with 16 bases between the two ends. CDR3 length: 16 amino acids.